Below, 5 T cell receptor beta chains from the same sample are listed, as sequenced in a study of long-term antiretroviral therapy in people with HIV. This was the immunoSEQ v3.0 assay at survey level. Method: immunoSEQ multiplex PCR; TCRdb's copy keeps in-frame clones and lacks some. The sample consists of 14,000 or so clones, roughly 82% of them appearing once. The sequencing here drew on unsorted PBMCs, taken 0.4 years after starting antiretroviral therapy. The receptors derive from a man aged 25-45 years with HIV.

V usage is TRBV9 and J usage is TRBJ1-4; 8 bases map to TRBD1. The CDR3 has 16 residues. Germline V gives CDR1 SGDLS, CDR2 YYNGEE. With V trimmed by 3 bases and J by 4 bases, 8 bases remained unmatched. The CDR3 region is CASSAAGGERNEKLFF. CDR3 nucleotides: TGTGCCAGCAGCGCCGCAGGGGGCGAACGTAATGAAAAACTGTTTTTT.

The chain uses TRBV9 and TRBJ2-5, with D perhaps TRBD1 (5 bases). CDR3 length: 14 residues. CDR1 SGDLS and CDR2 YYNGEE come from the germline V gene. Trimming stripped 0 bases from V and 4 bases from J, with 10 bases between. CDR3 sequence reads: CASSVAQGGETQYF. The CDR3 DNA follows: TGTGCCAGCAGCGTAGCCCAGGGTGGAGAGACCCAGTACTTC.

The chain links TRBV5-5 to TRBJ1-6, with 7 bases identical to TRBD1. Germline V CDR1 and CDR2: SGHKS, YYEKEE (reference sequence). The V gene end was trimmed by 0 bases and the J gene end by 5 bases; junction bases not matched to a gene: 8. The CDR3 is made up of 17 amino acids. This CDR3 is CASSLGTGGRNNSPLHF. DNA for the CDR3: TGTGCCAGCAGCTTGGGGACAGGCGGACGCAATAATTCACCCCTCCACTTT.

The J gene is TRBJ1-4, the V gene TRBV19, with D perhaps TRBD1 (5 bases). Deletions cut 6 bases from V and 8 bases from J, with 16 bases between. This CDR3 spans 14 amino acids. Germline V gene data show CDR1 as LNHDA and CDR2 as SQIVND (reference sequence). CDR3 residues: CASSGTVFEEKLFF. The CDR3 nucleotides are TGTGCCAGTAGCGGGACGGTTTTTGAGGAAAAACTGTTTTTT.

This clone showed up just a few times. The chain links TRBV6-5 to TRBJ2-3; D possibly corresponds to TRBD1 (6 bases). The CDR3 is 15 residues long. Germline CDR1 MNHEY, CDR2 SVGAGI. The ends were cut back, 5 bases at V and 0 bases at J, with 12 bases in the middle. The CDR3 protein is CASSMDSQSTDTQYF. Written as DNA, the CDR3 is TGTGCCAGCAGTATGGACAGCCAGAGCACAGATACGCAGTATTTT.